Below, 21 T cell receptor beta chains from the same sample are listed, as sequenced in a study of blood T cell repertoires in COVID-19 (dated by TCRdb to the early 2020s). The receptor library was made with the immunoSEQ multiplex PCR assay. Imported from immuneACCESS, the table was reduced by TCRdb to in-frame sequences with V and J called. These copies leave out some clones; in studies compared against another copy, an unresolved V gene accounts for under half, and the cause of the remainder is not known. The sample table holds about 340,000 clones, of which 80% to 90% were seen once. The ten most abundant clones make up about 4.2% of the sample. Sequencing was carried out using PBMCs or T cells enriched from blood (not recorded which). Every receptor here comes from a woman aged 40 to 50 with acute COVID-19.

The rearrangement uses TRBV14 and TRBJ1-3; the D is unclear. Germline values: CDR1 SGHDN, CDR2 FVKESK. The CDR3 sequence is 14 residues long. Trimming removed 5 bases from V and 7 bases from J, with 15 bases in between. The chain's CDR3 is CASSVFSGGNTIYF. In DNA form, the CDR3 reads TGTGCCAGCAGCGTCTTTTCGGGTGGGAACACCATATATTTT.

The rearrangement links TRBV19 to TRBJ1-1, with D maybe TRBD1 (5 bases). Germline CDR1 is LNHDA and CDR2 is SQIVND (reference sequence). V gave up 7 bases and J gave up 5 bases, with 14 bases separating them. CDR3 length: 13 amino acids. CDR3 residues: CASTPKGDTEAFF. CDR3 nucleotide sequence: TGTGCCAGTACCCCCAAAGGGGATACTGAAGCTTTCTTT.

This clone was observed a single time. J is TRBJ1-1 and V is TRBV11-1; 8 nucleotides agree with TRBD1. V was pared by 5 bases and J by 10 bases, with 9 bases of the junction left unmatched. Germline values: CDR1 SGHAT, CDR2 FQDESV (reference sequence). CDR3 length: 13 residues. CDR3 region: CASSAGVTGGAFF. For the CDR3, the DNA is TGTGCCAGCAGCGCGGGAGTAACAGGGGGAGCTTTCTTT.

The rearrangement links TRBV19 to TRBJ2-7, with TRBD2 as a possible D gene (6 bases). This CDR3 has 14 amino acids. CDR1 is LNHDA and CDR2 is SQIVND in the germline V gene (reference sequence). The germline V and J ends were trimmed by 5 bases and 0 bases, with 11 bases remaining between them. CDR3 region: CASSSSGSSYEQYF. CDR3 coding DNA: TGTGCCAGTAGTTCGAGCGGGTCCTCCTACGAGCAGTACTTC.

This chain links TRBV3-1 (or the pseudogene TRBV3-2) with TRBJ1-1; tentatively, D is TRBD1 (5 bases). CDR1 LGHDT and CDR2 YNNKEL come from the germline V gene (reference sequence). There are 13 residues in the CDR3. V was pared by 5 bases and J by 4 bases, with 11 bases between. The CDR3 DNA is TGTGCCAGCAGCTCTCTGGGGGGCACTGAAGCTTTCTTT. Translation gives CASSSLGGTEAFF.

CDR3 amino acids: CASSDQGANTEAFF. The CDR3 bases are TGTGCCAGCAGTGATCAGGGGGCGAACACTGAAGCTTTCTTT. The rearrangement joins TRBV6-6 to TRBJ1-1, with TRBD1 matching over 8 bases. V was pared by 5 bases and J by 1 base, with 3 bases of the junction left unmatched. The CDR3 extends over 14 amino acids. Germline CDR1 MNHNY, CDR2 SVGAGI (reference sequence).

This clone was counted between two and nine times. The gene calls are TRBV28 and TRBJ2-7; 9 nucleotides line up with TRBD1. The CDR3 has 14 amino acids. Per germline, CDR1 MDHEN and CDR2 SYDVKM. V was pared by 5 bases and J by 4 bases, with 6 bases of the junction left unmatched. CDR3 DNA sequence: TGTGCCAGCAGTAATACAGGGGGCAGGTACGAGCAGTACTTC. This codes for CASSNTGGRYEQYF.

The chain links TRBV27 to TRBJ1-6; tentatively, D is TRBD1 (5 bases). Trimming took 8 bases from V and 3 from J, leaving 8 bases between them. The CDR3 has 13 residues. Germline V gives CDR1 MNHEY, CDR2 SMNVEV (reference sequence). The CDR3 nucleotides read TGTGCCAGCGCCGACAGCTATAATTCACCCCTCCACTTT. Its protein product is CASADSYNSPLHF.

The chain has TRBV6-5 and TRBJ1-6; TRBD1 agrees at 8 bases. This CDR3 region has 15 residues. After removal of 4 bases from V and 7 bases from J, the junction contained 6 bases not matched to a gene. Germline V CDR1 and CDR2: MNHEY, SVGAGI. The CDR3 region is CASSLGGTGNSPLHF. CDR3 DNA: TGTGCCAGCAGTTTAGGCGGGACAGGAAATTCACCCCTCCACTTT.

This chain joins TRBV29-1 and TRBJ2-7, with TRBD2 matching 11 bases. Per germline, CDR1 SQVTM and CDR2 ANQGSEA. The CDR3 is 14 residues long. V was clipped by 7 bases and J by 1 base; unmatched bases: 6. The CDR3 sequence is CSGTGTSGSYEQYF. The CDR3 region has the DNA TGCAGCGGCACTGGGACTAGCGGTTCCTACGAGCAGTACTTC.

The J gene is TRBJ1-2, the V gene TRBV5-5; perhaps TRBD1 as D (5 bases). Germline V lookup: CDR1 SGHKS, CDR2 YYEKEE (reference sequence). The CDR3 has 14 residues. V lost 4 bases and J 5 bases, leaving 15 bases between the germline ends. The CDR3: CASSIPGGGYGYTF. The DNA of the CDR3 is TGTGCCAGCAGCATTCCAGGCGGGGGGTATGGCTACACCTTC.

The rearrangement joins TRBV5-4 to TRBJ2-3; 7 bases match TRBD2. With 0 bases clipped from V and 0 bases from J, the junction kept 4 bases outside the gene matches. The germline CDR1 and CDR2 sequences are SGHNT and YYREEE (reference sequence). The length of the CDR3 is 16 residues. CDR3 bases: TGTGCCAGCAGCTTGGTCCTAGCGGCTAGCACAGATACGCAGTATTTT. Protein: CASSLVLAASTDTQYF.

The V call is TRBV18, the J call TRBJ1-1, with D possibly matching TRBD1 (5 bases). The V and J ends lost 1 base and 1 base respectively, with 7 bases between them. The germline gives CDR1 KGHSH, CDR2 LQKENI. This CDR3 has 14 residues. CDR3 sequence (DNA): TGTGCCAGCTCACCACAGGGGCCGAACACTGAAGCTTTCTTT. It encodes CASSPQGPNTEAFF. The full variable domain, its missing parts supplied by reference TRBV18 and TRBJ1-1, is NAGVMQNPRHLVRRRGQEARLRCSPMKGHSHVYWYRQLPEEGLKFMVYLQKENIIDESGMPKERFSAEFPKEGPSILRIQQVVRGDSAAYFCASSPQGPNTEAFFGQGTRLTVV.

This chain joins TRBV19 and TRBJ1-4, with D possibly matching TRBD1 (5 bases). CDR1 and CDR2 (germline): LNHDA, SQIVND (reference sequence). V was trimmed by 6 bases and J by 0 bases, leaving 11 bases between them. This CDR3 region has 15 residues. This chain's CDR3 is CASRRKGSTNEKLFF. The CDR3 bases are TGTGCCAGTAGACGAAAGGGGTCAACTAATGAAAAACTGTTTTTT.

This chain uses TRBV18 with TRBJ1-6, with 7 bases that match TRBD1. This CDR3 has 17 amino acids. CDR1 and CDR2 from the germline V gene are KGHSH and LQKENI. V lost 3 bases to trimming and J lost 10 bases; unmatched junction nucleotides: 15. The CDR3 coding sequence is TGTGCCAGCTCACCCATATCAGGGAGTCAAGGGGGCTCACCCCTCCACTTT. Translated: CASSPISGSQGGSPLHF. The variable domain in full, completed from reference TRBV18 and TRBJ1-6, reads NAGVMQNPRHLVRRRGQEARLRCSPMKGHSHVYWYRQLPEEGLKFMVYLQKENIIDESGMPKERFSAEFPKEGPSILRIQQVVRGDSAAYFCASSPISGSQGGSPLHFGNGTRLTVT.

For the CDR3, the DNA is TGTGCCAGCAGCCCTGATTGGGCAGGGGGGATTTACGAGCAGTACTTC. Translation gives CASSPDWAGGIYEQYF. This chain uses TRBV11-2 with TRBJ2-7; TRBD1 is a possible D gene (7 bases). Trimming removed 5 bases at V and 4 bases at J, with 21 bases between. In germline, CDR1 is SGHAT, CDR2 FQNNGV. This CDR3 is 16 amino acids long.

This clone was detected only once. The chain uses TRBV18 and TRBJ2-5; tentatively, D is TRBD2 (6 bases). This CDR3 has 15 residues. The germline gives CDR1 KGHSH, CDR2 LQKENI. Trimming stripped 2 bases from V and 1 base from J, with 11 bases between. The CDR3 protein is CASSPAGTAQETQYF. The CDR3 nucleotides read TGTGCCAGCTCACCAGCGGGGACTGCCCAAGAGACCCAGTACTTC.

Written as DNA, the CDR3 is TGTGCCAGCAGCCCGACGATCCTGATGTGGAGCGGGAGTTACACCGGGGAGCTGTTTTTT. Translating gives CASSPTILMWSGSYTGELFF. The gene calls are TRBV7-6 and TRBJ2-2; 8 bases fit TRBD2. Germline CDR1 reads SGHVS; CDR2 reads FNYEAQ. The CDR3 contains 20 residues. Losses at the gene ends were 5 bases for V and 3 bases for J; bases not matched to a gene: 20.

The sample holds one count of this clone. This sample also contains other DNA sequences that code for the same CDR3. The chain recombines TRBV7-8 with TRBJ1-1; TRBD1 is a possible D gene (5 bases). The germline gives CDR1 SGHVS, CDR2 FQNEAQ. The CDR3 extends over 13 amino acids. The V end lost 2 bases, the J end lost 4 bases, and 8 bases lay between the germline ends. CDR3 sequence: CASSLTGGTEAFF. CDR3 nucleotides: TGTGCCAGCAGCTTAACGGGGGGCACTGAAGCTTTCTTT.

The rearrangement links TRBV5-4 to TRBJ2-3; 7 positions agree with TRBD1. Germline CDR1 and CDR2: SGHNT and YYREEE (reference sequence). J lost 3 bases, V lost 4 bases, and 17 bases had no gene match. The CDR3 length is 18 residues. The CDR3 nucleotides are TGTGCCAGCAGCCCTGGGACAGCAACCCACCTTAGGACAGATACGCAGTATTTT. Protein: CASSPGTATHLRTDTQYF.

The V gene is TRBV4-1, the J gene TRBJ1-1, with no clear D. CDR1 is MGHRA and CDR2 is YSYEKL in the germline V gene. This CDR3 is 15 amino acids long. V lost 0 bases and J lost 7, with 15 bases in between. In DNA form, the CDR3 reads TGCGCCAGCAGCCAAGATGAGGGAAGCACGGGTGAAGCTTTCTTT. Protein product: CASSQDEGSTGEAFF.